This T cell receptor (beta chain) was captured by sequencing in a study of cytotoxic CD8 clonotypes in ibrutinib-treated CLL. As input for TCR beta libraries, around 2 micrograms of genomic DNA came from cryopreserved PBMCs. This clone is medium-sized in the sample. Its antigen is as yet unknown. Study outcomes and limitations: The times at which samples were taken varied between sustained-remission and progressing patients.

Method: immunoSEQ multiplex PCR; TCRdb's copy keeps in-frame clones and lacks some. The table lists 55,000 to 60,000 clones, 50% to 60% of them singletons, with more than 20% in the top ten. This CDR3 has 16 amino acids. V was pared by 5 bases and J by 0 bases, with 14 bases between. The germline gives CDR1 MNHEY, CDR2 SMNVEV (reference sequence). This TCR came from a human donor with chronic lymphocytic leukemia. The sample here was PBMCs, taken at disease progression, from a patient treated with ibrutinib. The V and J genes are TRBV27 and TRBJ1-5, with a weak D call TRBD1 (5 bases). The CDR3 DNA reads as TGTGCCAGCAGTCCATTGACAGCTTCTAGCAATCAGCCCCAGCATTTT. Its translation is CASSPLTASSNQPQHF.